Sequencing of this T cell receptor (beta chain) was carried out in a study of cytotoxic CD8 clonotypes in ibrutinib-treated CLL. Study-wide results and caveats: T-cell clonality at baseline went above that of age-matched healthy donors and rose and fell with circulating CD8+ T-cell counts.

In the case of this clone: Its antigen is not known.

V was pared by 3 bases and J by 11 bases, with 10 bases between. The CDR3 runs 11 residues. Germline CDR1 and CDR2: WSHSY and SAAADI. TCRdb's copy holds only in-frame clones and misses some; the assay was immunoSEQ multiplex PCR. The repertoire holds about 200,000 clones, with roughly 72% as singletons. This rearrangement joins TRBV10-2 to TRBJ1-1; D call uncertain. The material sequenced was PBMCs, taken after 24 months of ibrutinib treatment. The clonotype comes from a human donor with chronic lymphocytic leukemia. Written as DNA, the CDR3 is TGCGCCAGCAGTGATGACCACGGGGCTTTCTTT. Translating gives CASSDDHGAFF.